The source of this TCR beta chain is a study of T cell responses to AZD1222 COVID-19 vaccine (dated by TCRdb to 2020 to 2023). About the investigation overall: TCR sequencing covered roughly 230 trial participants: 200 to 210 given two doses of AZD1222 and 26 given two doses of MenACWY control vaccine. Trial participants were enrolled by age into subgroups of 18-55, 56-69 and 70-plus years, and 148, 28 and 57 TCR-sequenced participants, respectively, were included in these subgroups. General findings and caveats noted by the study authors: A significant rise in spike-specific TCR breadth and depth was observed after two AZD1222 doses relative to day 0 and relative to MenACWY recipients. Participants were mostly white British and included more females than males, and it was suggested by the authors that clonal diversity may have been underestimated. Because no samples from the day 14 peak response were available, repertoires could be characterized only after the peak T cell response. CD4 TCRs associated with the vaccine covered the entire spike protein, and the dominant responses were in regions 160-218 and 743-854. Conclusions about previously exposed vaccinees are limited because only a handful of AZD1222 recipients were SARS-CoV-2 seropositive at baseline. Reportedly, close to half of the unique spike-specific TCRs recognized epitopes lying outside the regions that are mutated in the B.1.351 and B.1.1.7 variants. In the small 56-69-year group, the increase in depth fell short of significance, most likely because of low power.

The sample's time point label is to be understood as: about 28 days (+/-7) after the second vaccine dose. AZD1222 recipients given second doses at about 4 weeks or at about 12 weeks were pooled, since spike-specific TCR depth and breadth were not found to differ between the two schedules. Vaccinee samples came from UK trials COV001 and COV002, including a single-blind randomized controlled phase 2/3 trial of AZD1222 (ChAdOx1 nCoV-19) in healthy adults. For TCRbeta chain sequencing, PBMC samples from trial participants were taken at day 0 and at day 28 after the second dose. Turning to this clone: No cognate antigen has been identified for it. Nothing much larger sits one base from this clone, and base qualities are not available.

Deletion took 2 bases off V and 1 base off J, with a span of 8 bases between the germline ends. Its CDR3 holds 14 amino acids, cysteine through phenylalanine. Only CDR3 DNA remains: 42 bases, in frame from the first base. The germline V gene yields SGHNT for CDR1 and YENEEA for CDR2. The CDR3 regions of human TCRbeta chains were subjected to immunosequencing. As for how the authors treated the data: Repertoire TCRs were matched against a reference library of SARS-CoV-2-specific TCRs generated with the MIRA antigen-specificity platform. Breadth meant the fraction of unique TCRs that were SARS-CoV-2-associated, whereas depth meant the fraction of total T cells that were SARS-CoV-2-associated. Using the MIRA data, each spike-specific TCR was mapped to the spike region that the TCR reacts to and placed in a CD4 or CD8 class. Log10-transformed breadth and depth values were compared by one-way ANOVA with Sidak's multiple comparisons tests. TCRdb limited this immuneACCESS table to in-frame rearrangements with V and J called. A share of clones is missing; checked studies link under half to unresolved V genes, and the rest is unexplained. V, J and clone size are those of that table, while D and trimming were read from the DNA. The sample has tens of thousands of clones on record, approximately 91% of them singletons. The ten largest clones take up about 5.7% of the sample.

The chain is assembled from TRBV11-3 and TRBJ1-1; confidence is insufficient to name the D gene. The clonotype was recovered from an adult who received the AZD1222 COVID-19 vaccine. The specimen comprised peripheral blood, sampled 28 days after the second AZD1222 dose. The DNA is TGTGCCAGCAGCTTATTGGGAGAGAACACTGAAGCTTTCTTT. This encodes CASSLLGENTEAFF.